These T cell receptor beta chains were read from a single sample in a study of glioma-infiltrating T cells. TCRdb itself ran the multiplex PCR reads through MiXCR, one entry per CDR3 protein. The repertoire holds 150,000 to 200,000 distinct CDR3 sequences, with around 45% as singletons. Sequencing was done on a sample of glioma tissue, nonneoplastic brain tissue, or PBMCs (not recorded which). These receptors originate from a human donor with low-grade glioma or glioblastoma, undergoing nonglioma brain surgery, or in good health (not recorded which). Each CDR3 is given without its conserved first and last residue. A D gene is named only where the DNA matches it firmly.

d_gene	v_gene	j_gene	CDR3aa
.	TRBV20-1	TRBJ2-4	SASPGVVAKNIQY
.	TRBV14	TRBJ2-1	ASSQAPPGFSYNEQF
TRBD1	TRBV6-5	TRBJ2-5	ASMLDRAQGTQY
TRBD2	TRBV20-1	TRBJ2-1	SATLGRNEQF
TRBD1	TRBV2	TRBJ2-7	ASSLRTGFFYEQY
.	TRBV6-1	TRBJ1-5	ASTKLGPQH
.	TRBV7-9	TRBJ2-3	ASSRALDLDTDTQY
.	TRBV4-1	TRBJ1-1	ASSRLGNTEAF
.	TRBV19	TRBJ1-1	ASGIGPTDAF
.	TRBV4-1	TRBJ2-7	ASSQDVAYDQY
.	TRBV20-1	TRBJ2-2	SASDSANTGELF
.	TRBV3-1	TRBJ2-7	ASSQEIRDGEQY
.	TRBV2	TRBJ2-3	ASSVALEKY
.	TRBV29-1	TRBJ1-3	SVERAGDDTIY
TRBD1	TRBV20-1	TRBJ1-1	SAPFTGTDSAF
.	TRBV7-8	TRBJ2-5	ASSFAAEETQY
.	TRBV2	TRBJ2-1	ASSEWVGQGRDYNEQF
.	TRBV11-2	TRBJ2-3	ASSLGGRGRTDTQY
.	TRBV12-3/TRBV12-4	TRBJ2-6	ASSRNSGGDNVLT
.	TRBV7-2	TRBJ2-2	ASSLLAGSGELF
.	TRBV20-1	TRBJ1-2	SASTAPGYT
.	TRBV4-1	TRBJ1-6	ASTPPDSENSPLH